Given below is one TCR beta chain in context. Its antigen is still unknown. The source of the sample is a study of identifying expanded T cells in peripheral blood. Points from the study as a whole: Roughly two-week clone count variance significantly increased as total template count grew.

The CDR3 has 15 residues. V dropped 3 bases and J dropped 3; count of bases not matched to a gene: 5. In germline, CDR1 is LNHDA, CDR2 SQIVND (reference sequence). The protocol was immunoSEQ multiplex PCR, while the TCRdb copy is restricted to in-frame clones and leaves out a portion. Of 90,000 to 120,000 clones in the sample, about 89% were seen once. During the collection period, no donor immune events like infections were recorded. This clonotype was obtained from a person aged 18 to 70 in good health. The rearrangement joins TRBV19 to TRBJ1-5; 7 nucleotides match TRBD1. Specimen: blood. The CDR3 DNA is TGTGCCAGTAGTATCTGGCAGGGGGACAATCAGCCCCAGCATTTT. It translates to CASSIWQGDNQPQHF.